Sequencing of this TCR beta chain was carried out in a study of Ad26.COV2.S vaccination and SARS-CoV-2 variants. The CDR3 consists of 15 residues. V lost 0 bases, J lost 1 base, and 9 bases lay in between. Germline assignment: CDR1 SGDLS and CDR2 YYNGEE. Treatment indicated: some 20 received Ad26.COV2.S at low or high dose, single or two shots; roughly five received placebo; per-sample allocation not given. Specimens were obtained on day 63 following the first vaccine or placebo injection. Its platform was an Ad26 vector, and its expressed antigen was Wuhan-strain SARS-CoV-2 spike. Generated by immunoSEQ multiplex PCR, the TCRdb table keeps only in-frame clones and is missing some. This sample has some 450,000 clones; about nine tenths occur once, and the top ten carry around 4.5%.

The J gene is TRBJ2-3, the V gene TRBV9, with unresolved D. The sample consisted of peripheral blood, taken in a trial of Ad26.COV2.S vaccine versus placebo. This receptor was taken from a person between 18 and 59 years old who received the Ad26.COV2.S COVID-19 vaccine or a placebo. CDR3 bases: TGTGCCAGCAGCGTAGATCGCCGGGGCACAGATACGCAGTATTTT. It encodes CASSVDRRGTDTQYF. Drawing the rest from reference TRBV9 and TRBJ2-3, the complete variable domain is DSGVTQTPKHLITATGQRVTLRCSPRSGDLSVYWYQQSLDQGLQFLIQYYNGEERAKGNILERFSAQQFPDLHSELNLSSLELGDSALYFCASSVDRRGTDTQYFGPGTRLTVL.